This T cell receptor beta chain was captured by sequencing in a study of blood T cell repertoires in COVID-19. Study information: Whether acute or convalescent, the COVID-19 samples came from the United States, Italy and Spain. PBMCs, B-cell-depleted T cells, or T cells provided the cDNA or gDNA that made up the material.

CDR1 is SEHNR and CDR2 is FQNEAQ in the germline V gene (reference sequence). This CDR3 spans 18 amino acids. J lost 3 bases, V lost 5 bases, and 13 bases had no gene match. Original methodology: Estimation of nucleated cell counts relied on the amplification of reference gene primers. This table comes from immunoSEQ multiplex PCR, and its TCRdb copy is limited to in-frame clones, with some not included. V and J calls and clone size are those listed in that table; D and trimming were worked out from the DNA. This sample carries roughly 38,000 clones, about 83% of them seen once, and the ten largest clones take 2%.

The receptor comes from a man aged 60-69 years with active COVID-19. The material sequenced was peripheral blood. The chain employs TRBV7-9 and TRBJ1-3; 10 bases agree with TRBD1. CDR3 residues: CASSNTGQGRSGGNTIYF. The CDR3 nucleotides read TGTGCCAGCAGCAATACGGGACAGGGGAGGTCTGGTGGAAACACCATATATTTT.